What follows are 29 T cell receptor beta chains derived from one specimen sequenced in a study of blood T cell repertoires in COVID-19. This table comes from immunoSEQ multiplex PCR, and its TCRdb copy is limited to in-frame clones, with some not included. The sample yields 100,000 or so clones, less than 90% seen once. Sequences were obtained from peripheral blood. Every receptor here comes from a man between 60 and 70 years old with acute or convalescent COVID-19.

The V and J genes are TRBV5-1 and TRBJ2-1, with 7 nucleotides matching TRBD2. Germline CDR1 SGHRS, CDR2 YFSETQ. This CDR3 spans 16 amino acids. Trimming cost V 3 bases and J 7 bases; bases outside gene matches: 13. DNA for the CDR3: TGCGCCAGCAGCTGGACATCTAGCGGAGGACGAAATGAGCAGTTCTTC. It yields the protein CASSWTSSGGRNEQFF.

The gene calls are TRBV5-1 and TRBJ2-1, with D unresolved. Deletions cut 6 bases from V and 1 base from J, with 14 bases between. Germline loops: CDR1 SGHRS, CDR2 YFSETQ. The CDR3 contains 15 residues. The CDR3 region is CASTTTGVSYNEQFF. Here the CDR3 DNA reads TGCGCCAGCACCACAACCGGAGTGTCCTACAATGAGCAGTTCTTC. Variable domain in full (rest from reference TRBV5-1 and TRBJ2-1): KAGVTQTPRYLIKTRGQQVTLSCSPISGHRSVSWYQQTPGQGLQFLFEYFSETQRNKGNFPGRFSGRQFSNSRSEMNVSTLELGDSALYLCASTTTGVSYNEQFFGPGTRLTVL.

V usage is TRBV7-6 and J usage is TRBJ2-2; D unclear. The CDR3 totals 15 residues. With 5 bases removed from V and 2 bases from J, the gap between germline ends came to 12 bases. CDR1 is SGHVS and CDR2 is FNYEAQ in the germline V gene. CDR3 nucleotide sequence: TGTGCCAGCAGCCCGACGACTTTTAACACCGGGGAGCTGTTTTTT. As protein: CASSPTTFNTGELFF.

The chain carries TRBV3-1 (or the pseudogene TRBV3-2) and TRBJ2-5; 12 nucleotides align to TRBD2. Trimming cost V 7 bases and J 9 bases; bases outside gene matches: 12. The CDR3 contains 15 residues. The germline CDR1 and CDR2 sequences are LGHDT and YNNKEL (reference sequence). The CDR3 loop reads CASNLRTSGVGAQYF. DNA of the CDR3: TGTGCCAGCAACCTTCGGACTAGCGGGGTAGGGGCCCAGTACTTC.

The V call is TRBV7-8, the J call TRBJ2-1; TRBD2 might be the D (6 bases). There are 13 residues in the CDR3. Per the germline V gene, CDR1 is SGHVS and CDR2 is FQNEAQ. Trimming removed 8 bases from V and 7 bases from J, with 15 bases in between. CDR3 bases: TGTGCCAGCGGATTACAGGCGGGGAATGAGCAGTTCTTC. Its translation is CASGLQAGNEQFF.

This clone occurred once. The chain combines TRBV6-2 or TRBV6-3 with TRBJ2-2; 9 bases fit TRBD1. Germline V gene data show CDR1 as MNHEY and CDR2 as SVGEGT. The V segment lost 5 bases and the J segment 7 bases; nucleotides outside the gene matches: 8. CDR3 length equals 15 residues. For the CDR3, the DNA is TGTGCCAGCAGTCAGACAGGGGGGAAAGGCGGGGAGCTGTTTTTT. Protein product: CASSQTGGKGGELFF.

This clone showed up just once. The V call is TRBV6-4, the J call TRBJ1-2; 7 nucleotides match TRBD1. CDR3 length: 15 residues. The V segment lost 6 bases and the J segment 7 bases; nucleotides outside the gene matches: 14. The germline V gene encodes CDR1 MRHNA and CDR2 SNTAGT. The CDR3: CASSKRRDSSGGYTF. In DNA, the CDR3 is TGTGCCAGCAGCAAACGGCGGGACAGCTCCGGTGGCTACACCTTC.

The chain employs TRBV10-1 and TRBJ2-3, with D perhaps TRBD2 (5 bases). CDR3 length: 15 residues. Per germline, CDR1 WNHNN and CDR2 SYGVQD (reference sequence). V was shortened by 0 bases and J by 3 bases, with 10 bases between the two germline ends. The CDR3 sequence is CASSESAGGTDTQYF. CDR3 nucleotides: TGCGCCAGCAGTGAGTCGGCGGGTGGGACAGATACGCAGTATTTT.

This clone is a singleton in its sample. The chain carries TRBV7-9 and TRBJ2-7; TRBD2 aligns across 12 bases. The CDR3 runs 16 residues. The J segment lost 7 bases and the V segment lost 2 bases, leaving 9 bases of the junction unmatched. CDR1 and CDR2 from the germline V gene are SEHNR and FQNEAQ (reference sequence). The CDR3 coding sequence is TGTGCCAGCAGCTTAATCGGGACTAGCGGGTTTAGGGAGCAGTACTTC. It specifies CASSLIGTSGFREQYF. The full variable domain, rest sourced from reference TRBV7-9 and TRBJ2-7, is DTGVSQNPRHKITKRGQNVTFRCDPISEHNRLYWYRQTLGQGPEFLTYFQNEAQLEKSRLLSDRFSAERPKGSFSTLEIQRTEQGDSAMYLCASSLIGTSGFREQYFGPGTRLTVT.

The rearrangement uses TRBV3-1 (or the pseudogene TRBV3-2) and TRBJ1-2, with TRBD1 identical over 9 bases. Germline V lookup: CDR1 LGHDT, CDR2 YNNKEL (reference sequence). V lost 6 bases and J lost 5; bases outside the gene matches: 4. The CDR3 is 13 residues long. The CDR3 reads CASSAGTGYGYTF. The CDR3 DNA reads as TGTGCCAGCAGTGCCGGGACAGGGTATGGCTACACCTTC.

The chain recombines TRBV2 with TRBJ2-3, with TRBD2 identical over 12 bases. The CDR3 spans 16 residues. The V segment lost 4 bases and the J segment 3 bases; nucleotides outside the gene matches: 5. The germline V gene has CDR1 SNHLY and CDR2 FYNNEI. CDR3 DNA sequence: TGTGCCAGCAGTGCAAGACTAGCGGGAGTGACAGATACGCAGTATTTT. Translating gives CASSARLAGVTDTQYF. Combining the CDR3 with reference TRBV2 and TRBJ2-3 gives the whole variable domain EPEVTQTPSHQVTQMGQEVILRCVPISNHLYFYWYRQILGQKVEFLVSFYNNEISEKSEIFDDQFSVERPDGSNFTLKIRSTKLEDSAMYFCASSARLAGVTDTQYFGPGTRLTVL.

V and J are TRBV9 and TRBJ1-2, with TRBD1 identical over 8 bases. CDR1 and CDR2 (germline): SGDLS, YYNGEE. After removal of 3 bases from V and 0 bases from J, the junction contained 4 bases not matched to a gene. This CDR3 region has 15 residues. The CDR3 spells CASSGPGGSNYGYTF. CDR3 in DNA: TGTGCCAGCAGCGGACCAGGGGGCTCTAACTATGGCTACACCTTC.

This rearrangement joins TRBV5-1 to TRBJ2-1, with D maybe TRBD2 (5 bases). From germline, CDR1 is SGHRS and CDR2 YFSETQ. Trimming stripped 1 base from V and 1 base from J, with 9 bases between. The CDR3 has 15 amino acids. Written as DNA, the CDR3 is TGCGCCAGCAGCTTGAACGGGATATCCTACAATGAGCAGTTCTTC. Protein product: CASSLNGISYNEQFF.

The CDR3 sequence: CAIRALAGEGTDTQYF. The CDR3 nucleotides read TGTGCCATCAGGGCCCTAGCGGGAGAAGGCACAGATACGCAGTATTTT. The chain combines TRBV10-3 with TRBJ2-3, with 10 positions matching TRBD2. Germline V gene lookup returns CDR1 ENHRY and CDR2 SYGVKD. The ends lost 6 bases at V and 1 base at J; junction bases unmatched: 7. The CDR3 is 16 amino acids.

CDR3 sequence: CATSSGGSSYEQYF. The CDR3 DNA sequence: TGTGCCACCAGCAGCGGGGGGTCATCCTACGAGCAGTACTTC. The rearrangement links TRBV15 to TRBJ2-7; 7 nucleotides agree with TRBD2. This CDR3 region has 14 residues. V shed 3 bases and J 1 base; nucleotides not matched to a gene: 3. Germline V gene data show CDR1 as LNHNV and CDR2 as YYDKDF (reference sequence).

The rearrangement links TRBV11-2 to TRBJ1-6; D gene ambiguous. The V and J ends lost 0 bases and 9 bases respectively, with 6 bases between them. Per the germline V gene, CDR1 is SGHAT and CDR2 is FQNNGV. CDR3 length: 13 amino acids. The CDR3 DNA follows: TGTGCCAGCAGCTTAGACAGGCGTTCACCCCTCCACTTT. It yields the protein CASSLDRRSPLHF.

The genes are TRBV7-6 and TRBJ1-3; D may be TRBD1 (6 bases). The CDR3 has 17 amino acids. Germline V CDR1 and CDR2: SGHVS, FNYEAQ. The ends were cut back, 2 bases at V and 0 bases at J, with 14 bases in the middle. CDR3 coding DNA: TGTGCCAGCAGCTTATATCTGACAGGACTCTCTGGAAACACCATATATTTT. Its translation is CASSLYLTGLSGNTIYF.

This rearrangement joins TRBV19 to TRBJ2-5, with D perhaps TRBD2 (6 bases). CDR3 length: 15 amino acids. Germline CDR1 is LNHDA and CDR2 is SQIVND (reference sequence). Trimming pared 2 bases from V and 1 base from J, leaving 11 bases between. The CDR3 loop is CASSISAGVQETQYF. CDR3 nucleotide sequence: TGTGCCAGTAGTATATCAGCGGGCGTCCAAGAGACCCAGTACTTC.

The CDR3 sequence is CASSIRGGSYEQYF. The CDR3 DNA reads as TGTGCCAGCAGCATAAGGGGCGGTTCCTACGAGCAGTACTTC. This chain connects TRBV7-6 to TRBJ2-7, with TRBD1 as a possible D gene (5 bases). CDR3 length: 14 amino acids. Looked up from germline, CDR1 is SGHVS and CDR2 is FNYEAQ. V was trimmed by 5 bases and J by 1 base, leaving 12 bases between them.

This chain uses TRBV30 with TRBJ1-4; the match to TRBD1 covers 12 bases. Germline-derived CDR1 and CDR2 are GTSNPN and SVGIG (reference sequence). With V trimmed by 3 bases and J by 7 bases, 12 bases remained unmatched. The CDR3 is 17 residues long. The CDR3: CAWRHRDRGRYPEKLFF. For the CDR3, the DNA is TGTGCCTGGAGACACCGGGACAGGGGGCGATATCCTGAAAAACTGTTTTTT.

This chain links TRBV7-5 with TRBJ1-2; TRBD1 is the table's D call and was not checked against the DNA. TRBV7-5 is designated a pseudogene. The CDR3 covers 13 residues. CDR3 coding DNA: TGTGCCAGAAGCCATTCAGGGGGGTATGGCTACACCTTC. It translates to CARSHSGGYGYTF.

The table lists this clone with a count of one. V is TRBV30 and J is TRBJ1-4, with a tentative D call TRBD1 (5 bases). Trimming left V 1 base short and J 8 bases short, with 17 bases between. Germline V gene data show CDR1 as GTSNPN and CDR2 as SVGIG (reference sequence). This CDR3 is 15 amino acids long. The CDR3 loop reads CAWSDPGTATEKLFF. DNA of the CDR3: TGTGCCTGGAGTGACCCCGGGACTGCCACCGAAAAACTGTTTTTT.

The J gene is TRBJ1-5, the V gene TRBV5-1; D not certain. With 5 bases removed from V and 9 bases from J, the gap between germline ends came to 21 bases. Germline values: CDR1 SGHRS, CDR2 YFSETQ. CDR3 size: 15 residues. CDR3 bases: TGCGCCAGCAGATACCAACCGGGTTTATTCGTGCCCCAGCATTTT. Its protein product is CASRYQPGLFVPQHF.

The chain employs TRBV6-5 and TRBJ2-5; 8 positions match TRBD1. V gave up 6 bases and J gave up 2 bases; unmatched junction bases: 5. There are 14 residues in the CDR3. The V gene's germline CDR1 is MNHEY and CDR2 SVGAGI. The CDR3 region is CASSRQGRQETQYF. CDR3 in DNA: TGTGCCAGCAGCCGACAGGGGAGGCAAGAGACCCAGTACTTC.

The chain carries TRBV6-5 and TRBJ2-1, with 11 bases that match TRBD2. This CDR3 contains 14 residues. With 7 bases clipped from V and 9 bases from J, the junction kept 8 bases outside the gene matches. Per the germline V gene, CDR1 is MNHEY and CDR2 is SVGAGI. The CDR3: CASTALAGEAEQFF. The DNA for the CDR3 is TGTGCCAGCACCGCACTAGCGGGAGAGGCTGAGCAGTTCTTC.

This sequence joins TRBV6-6 and TRBJ2-2; 10 nucleotides align to TRBD2. J lost 5 bases, V lost 6 bases, and 6 bases had no gene match. Germline CDR1 reads MNHNY; CDR2 reads SVGAGI (reference sequence). This CDR3 spans 15 amino acids. The CDR3 region has the DNA TGTGCCAGCAGGGGGACTAGCGTAATAACCGGGGAGCTGTTTTTT. Translated, it gives CASRGTSVITGELFF.

V gene TRBV3-1 (or the pseudogene TRBV3-2) combines with J gene TRBJ1-5, with 9 bases that match TRBD1. CDR1 and CDR2 (germline): LGHDT, YNNKEL (reference sequence). The CDR3 runs 14 residues. V lost 4 bases to trimming and J lost 7 bases; unmatched junction nucleotides: 5. CDR3 DNA: TGTGCCAGCAGCCCGGGACAGGGTAAGCAGCCCCAGCATTTT. Residues: CASSPGQGKQPQHF.

In this sample, this clone turned up a few times. The chain has TRBV16 and TRBJ1-5; D perhaps matches TRBD1 (6 bases). The V end was cut by 6 bases, the J end by 3 bases, with 12 bases between. CDR1 is KGHSY and CDR2 is FQNENV in the germline V gene. CDR3 length equals 14 residues. CDR3 coding DNA: TGTGCCAGCAGAATTGAGGGGGTCAATCAGCCCCAGCATTTT. Translating it yields CASRIEGVNQPQHF.

This chain's CDR3 is CASSQRTGGGTGELFF. The CDR3 DNA reads TGTGCCAGCAGCCAGCGGACAGGAGGAGGCACCGGGGAGCTGTTTTTT. This rearrangement joins TRBV3-1 (or the pseudogene TRBV3-2) to TRBJ2-2, with 7 bases aligning to TRBD1. Germline V gene lookup returns CDR1 LGHDT and CDR2 YNNKEL (reference sequence). Trimming at V came to 3 bases and at J to 4 bases, leaving 8 bases not matched to a gene. The CDR3 spans 16 residues.